These 22 T cell receptor beta chains were sequenced from one sample in a study of a mutant IDH1 vaccine in newly diagnosed glioma. This sample's time point: week 11, during vaccination. All doses held 300 ug of mutant IDH1 20-mer peptide, with topical imiquimod. Here immunoSEQ multiplex PCR was the method, and the copy in TCRdb shows in-frame clones only, minus some. The sample gives about 36,000 clones, approximately 80% of which show up once; roughly 15% is in the top ten. No antigen has been assigned to these receptors. Here the sequenced sample was peripheral blood mononuclear cells (PBMCs), taken from a glioma patient whose treatment included an IDH1 peptide vaccine. These receptors were taken from a woman aged 25-40 years with glioma. Some clones in this sample may be carry-over from other donors' samples.

This chain joins TRBV14 and TRBJ2-7; D gene uncertain. Germline CDR1 SGHDN, CDR2 FVKESK. This CDR3 has 15 amino acids. V was clipped by 4 bases and J by 2 bases, with 15 bases between them. This CDR3 is CASSPKSGGPYEQYF. CDR3 nucleotide sequence: TGTGCCAGCAGCCCAAAGAGTGGCGGACCCTACGAGCAGTACTTC.

The CDR3 DNA reads TGTGCCAGCAGAGTAGCGGGAGCGTCCGAGCAGTACTTC. It yields the protein CASRVAGASEQYF. This rearrangement joins TRBV6-5 to TRBJ2-7, with 9 bases fitting TRBD2. CDR3 length equals 13 residues. Germline V gene lookup returns CDR1 MNHEY and CDR2 SVGAGI. The V and J ends lost 6 bases and 6 bases, in that order; junction bases with no gene match: 6.

The CDR3 here is CASSGTYRNTEAFF. In DNA, the CDR3 is TGTGCCAGCAGTGGTACTTACAGGAACACTGAAGCTTTCTTT. The rearrangement uses TRBV6-1 and TRBJ1-1; D uncertain. Trimming removed 4 bases from V and 1 base from J, with 10 bases in between. The CDR3 runs to 14 residues. Germline assignment: CDR1 MNHNS and CDR2 SASEGT.

This chain connects TRBV30 to TRBJ2-7, with D tentatively TRBD2 (5 bases). V lost 1 base, J lost 4 bases, and 5 bases lay in between. From germline, CDR1 is GTSNPN and CDR2 SVGIG (reference sequence). The length of the CDR3 is 11 residues. In nucleotides, the CDR3 is TGTGCCTGGAGTGCGGGGTACGAGCAGTACTTC. As protein: CAWSAGYEQYF. Together with reference TRBV30 and TRBJ2-7, the CDR3 gives the full variable domain: SQTIHQWPATLVQPVGSPLSLECTVEGTSNPNLYWYRQAAGRGLQLLFYSVGIGQISSEVPQNLSASRPQDRQFILSSKKLLLSDSGFYLCAWSAGYEQYFGPGTRLTVT.

The chain employs TRBV18 and TRBJ1-1, with TRBD1 as a possible D gene (6 bases). Germline V gene sequence: CDR1 KGHSH, CDR2 LQKENI. V dropped 3 bases and J dropped 1 base, with 9 bases sitting between them. The length of the CDR3 is 14 residues. CDR3 coding DNA: TGTGCCAGCTCACCCCAGGACAGGAACACTGAAGCTTTCTTT. It is translated as CASSPQDRNTEAFF. The full variable domain, its missing parts supplied by reference TRBV18 and TRBJ1-1, is NAGVMQNPRHLVRRRGQEARLRCSPMKGHSHVYWYRQLPEEGLKFMVYLQKENIIDESGMPKERFSAEFPKEGPSILRIQQVVRGDSAAYFCASSPQDRNTEAFFGQGTRLTVV.

The chain uses TRBV9 and TRBJ2-1; a weak D match, TRBD2 (6 bases). Looked up from germline, CDR1 is SGDLS and CDR2 is YYNGEE. Deletions cut 0 bases from V and 8 bases from J, with 15 bases between. The CDR3 length is 15 residues. The CDR3 nucleotides are TGTGCCAGCAGCGTAGCTCTGACTAGGAGGCATGAGCAGTTCTTC. It yields the protein CASSVALTRRHEQFF.

J is TRBJ2-5 and V is TRBV5-8; a possible D gene is TRBD2 (7 bases). Germline V gene lookup returns CDR1 SGHTS and CDR2 YDEGEE. This CDR3 contains 15 residues. The ends were cut back, 1 base at V and 5 bases at J, with 15 bases in the middle. In DNA form, the CDR3 reads TGTGCCAGCAGCTTGTACCAGGGGAGGGGGGAGACCCAGTACTTC. Its protein is CASSLYQGRGETQYF.

The rearrangement joins TRBV9 to TRBJ2-1, with D maybe TRBD2 (6 bases). There are 13 residues in the CDR3. V lost 5 bases and J 6 bases, leaving 12 bases between the germline ends. Germline CDR1 and CDR2: SGDLS and YYNGEE. CDR3 bases: TGTGCCAGCAGACCGGGACTCATCAATGAGCAGTTCTTC. It translates to CASRPGLINEQFF.

The chain carries TRBV2 and TRBJ2-7, with TRBD1 identical over 9 bases. Germline CDR1 SNHLY, CDR2 FYNNEI. J gave up 3 bases and V 5 bases, and 5 bases lay outside the gene matches. The CDR3 loop spans 14 amino acids. CDR3 coding DNA: TGTGCCAGCAGTCGACAGGGGGATAGCTACGAGCAGTACTTC. Protein product: CASSRQGDSYEQYF.

V is TRBV19 and J is TRBJ2-7; D perhaps matches TRBD2 (5 bases). V lost 3 bases to trimming and J lost 1 base, with 25 bases between them. Germline V gives CDR1 LNHDA, CDR2 SQIVND (reference sequence). The CDR3 length is 19 residues. The CDR3: CASSIYTSGRNSLSYEQYF. The CDR3 bases are TGTGCCAGTAGTATTTATACCAGCGGCCGTAATTCCCTATCCTACGAGCAGTACTTC.

The rearrangement joins TRBV11-2 to TRBJ2-3; the match to TRBD2 covers 10 bases. V trimming: 1 base; J trimming: 5 bases; junction bases outside the gene matches: 3. CDR1 and CDR2 (germline): SGHAT, FQNNGV. CDR3 length: 15 amino acids. The CDR3, as DNA: TGTGCCAGCAGCTTAGGGACTAGCGGCAGAGATACGCAGTATTTT. The encoded protein is CASSLGTSGRDTQYF.

This chain connects TRBV29-1 to TRBJ2-1, with a weak D call TRBD2 (5 bases). Trimming cost V 4 bases and J 4 bases, with 5 bases left between them. In germline, CDR1 is SQVTM, CDR2 ANQGSEA. CDR3 length: 11 amino acids. In nucleotides, the CDR3 is TGCAGCGTTGCGGGGTACAATGAGCAGTTCTTC. This codes for CSVAGYNEQFF.

The rearrangement links TRBV19 to TRBJ2-7; D perhaps matches TRBD2 (5 bases). Germline-derived CDR1 and CDR2 are LNHDA and SQIVND (reference sequence). The V and J ends lost 4 bases and 5 bases respectively, with 18 bases between them. This CDR3 has 15 amino acids. The DNA for the CDR3 is TGTGCCAGTAGTAACTCGGACTCCCCCTACCACGAGCAGTACTTC. Encoded protein: CASSNSDSPYHEQYF.

In nucleotides, the CDR3 is TGTGCCAGCGCTGTGACTTTGAACACTGAAGCTTTCTTT. It translates to CASAVTLNTEAFF. V gene TRBV6-1 combines with J gene TRBJ1-1; D ambiguous. The CDR3 totals 13 residues. CDR1 and CDR2 from the germline V gene are MNHNS and SASEGT. V lost 8 bases, J lost 0 bases, and 10 bases lay in between.

The J gene is TRBJ2-3, the V gene TRBV10-3; 7 bases agree with TRBD1. The trim removed 7 bases at V and 2 bases at J, leaving 6 bases unmatched. The CDR3 is 14 residues long. Germline lookup yields CDR1 ENHRY and CDR2 SYGVKD. The CDR3 sequence: CAINPQGVTDTQYF. In nucleotides, the CDR3 is TGTGCCATCAACCCCCAGGGGGTCACAGATACGCAGTATTTT.

This chain uses TRBV29-1 with TRBJ2-7; tentative D call: TRBD1 (6 bases). Looked up from germline, CDR1 is SQVTM and CDR2 is ANQGSEA. The CDR3 consists of 12 residues. Trimming left V 3 bases short and J 3 bases short, with 9 bases between. As DNA, the CDR3 is TGCAGCGTTGAGGACAGAGACTACGAGCAGTACTTC. This gives the protein CSVEDRDYEQYF.

The chain is built from TRBV4-1 and TRBJ2-6; 8 nucleotides align to TRBD2. Germline V gives CDR1 MGHRA, CDR2 YSYEKL. The CDR3 sequence is 17 residues long. The ends lost 4 bases at V and 0 bases at J; junction bases unmatched: 5. The CDR3 DNA sequence: TGCGCCAGCAGCCCCGAGGCGGGGGGCTCTGGGGCCAACGTCCTGACTTTC. Its translation: CASSPEAGGSGANVLTF.

The gene calls are TRBV28 and TRBJ2-7; a possible D gene is TRBD1 (6 bases). The CDR3 is 15 residues long. CDR1 is MDHEN, CDR2 SYDVKM, per germline. V was cut by 6 bases and J by 2 bases, with 17 bases left in between. CDR3 in amino acids: CASRGREGETYEQYF. CDR3 DNA: TGTGCCAGCAGGGGCCGTGAGGGGGAAACCTACGAGCAGTACTTC.

This chain connects TRBV2 to TRBJ2-7; D is possibly TRBD1 (5 bases). Trimming took 7 bases from V and 0 from J, leaving 10 bases between them. From germline, CDR1 is SNHLY and CDR2 FYNNEI. This CDR3 region has 13 residues. The CDR3: CASMGRSSYEQYF. The CDR3 DNA is TGTGCCAGCATGGGGCGGAGCTCCTACGAGCAGTACTTC.

The chain has TRBV12-5 and TRBJ2-7; maybe TRBD2 (6 bases). The germline V gene encodes CDR1 LGHNT and CDR2 FRNRAP. Trimming pared 6 bases from V and 2 bases from J, leaving 14 bases between. The CDR3 is made up of 14 amino acids. Here the CDR3 DNA reads TGTGCTAGTGGCCCCGAGTTAGCGGCCTACGAGCAGTACTTC. Its protein product is CASGPELAAYEQYF.

The gene calls are TRBV25-1 and TRBJ2-7; 8 positions agree with TRBD2. The germline V gene has CDR1 MGHDK and CDR2 SYGVNS. The CDR3 is 14 amino acids. With V trimmed by 2 bases and J by 4 bases, 4 bases remained unmatched. The CDR3 region is CASSERSSGYEQYF. The CDR3 nucleotides read TGTGCCAGCAGTGAAAGGTCTAGCGGGTACGAGCAGTACTTC.

The V gene is TRBV11-2, the J gene TRBJ1-4; 11 nucleotides agree with TRBD1. The CDR3 has 15 amino acids. The V gene's germline CDR1 is SGHAT and CDR2 FQNNGV. Unmatched junction bases numbered 11, after V lost 4 bases and J lost 13 bases. As DNA, the CDR3 is TGTGCCAGCAGCTACTGGGACAGGGGGGAGGCAGGACTGTTTTTT. It translates to CASSYWDRGEAGLFF.